The 21 T cell receptor beta chains reported below all come from one sample, sequenced in a study of OX40 agonist ivuxolimab in advanced cancers. Sequenced by immunoSEQ multiplex PCR; TCRdb stores in-frame clones only, minus some. The sample yields approximately 11,000 clones, under 80% seen once. Specimen: CD4+ or CD8+ T cells sorted from blood, collected in a trial of the OX40 agonist ivuxolimab. Every receptor here comes from an adult with an advanced solid tumor such as melanoma, head and neck, liver or kidney cancer.

The chain recombines TRBV29-1 with TRBJ2-7; 7 bases line up with TRBD1. The germline gives CDR1 SQVTM, CDR2 ANQGSEA. The CDR3 has 13 amino acids. Unmatched junction bases numbered 5, after V lost 3 bases and J lost 3 bases. The CDR3 loop is CSVEQGEGYEQYF. Written as DNA, the CDR3 is TGCAGCGTTGAGCAGGGGGAAGGCTACGAGCAGTACTTC.

This clone was found many times. The chain couples TRBV5-6 to TRBJ2-1, with 9 bases identical to TRBD2. The V segment lost 0 bases and the J segment 14 bases; nucleotides outside the gene matches: 3. In germline, CDR1 is SGHDT, CDR2 YYEEEE. This CDR3 contains 12 residues. Here the CDR3 DNA reads TGTGCCAGCAGCTTGGCGGGCGGGGGGGAGTTCTTC. Its translation: CASSLAGGGEFF.

The table lists this clone with a few counts. The chain recombines TRBV4-1 with TRBJ1-3; a weak D match, TRBD1 (5 bases). V lost 0 bases and J lost 0, with 6 bases in between. Germline V gives CDR1 MGHRA, CDR2 YSYEKL. CDR3 size: 15 residues. The CDR3 spells CASSQDRGSGNTIYF. The CDR3 DNA sequence: TGCGCCAGCAGCCAAGATAGGGGCTCTGGAAACACCATATATTTT.

In its sample, this clone was seen once. This chain links TRBV28 with TRBJ1-6, with a possible D match to TRBD1 (5 bases). The CDR3 has 15 amino acids. Germline V CDR1 and CDR2: MDHEN, SYDVKM. V lost 6 bases and J 6 bases, leaving 15 bases between the germline ends. The CDR3 reads CASSRVTAPNSPLHF. The CDR3 DNA reads as TGTGCCAGCAGCCGTGTGACAGCCCCTAATTCACCCCTCCACTTT.

The gene calls are TRBV9 and TRBJ1-2; 7 nucleotides align to TRBD1. With 3 bases clipped from V and 6 bases from J, the junction kept 14 bases outside the gene matches. CDR1 is SGDLS and CDR2 is YYNGEE in the germline V gene. This CDR3 region has 16 residues. This CDR3 is CASSEDPGGDSDGYTF. The CDR3 nucleotides read TGTGCCAGCAGCGAGGATCCAGGGGGAGATTCGGATGGCTACACCTTC.

The genes are TRBV9 and TRBJ1-1; no firm D call. V lost 5 bases and J lost 1, with 6 bases in between. CDR3 size: 12 residues. CDR1 and CDR2 (germline): SGDLS, YYNGEE. CDR3 bases: TGTGCCAGCAGTAACACGAACACTGAAGCTTTCTTT. This encodes CASSNTNTEAFF.

The chain joins TRBV4-1 to TRBJ1-5; D is undetermined. CDR3 size: 13 residues. CDR1 is MGHRA, CDR2 YSYEKL, per germline. The ends were cut back, 0 bases at V and 3 bases at J, with 3 bases in the middle. Written as DNA, the CDR3 is TGCGCCAGCAGCCAAGATAACAATCAGCCCCAGCATTTT. As protein: CASSQDNNQPQHF.

The J gene is TRBJ1-2, the V gene TRBV7-9; no reliable D call. Germline CDR1 and CDR2: SEHNR and FQNEAQ (reference sequence). V was clipped by 0 bases and J by 0 bases, with 5 bases between them. The CDR3 contains 14 residues. The CDR3 DNA is TGTGCCAGCAGCTTAGCGCAGGCTAACTATGGCTACACCTTC. As protein: CASSLAQANYGYTF.

The J gene is TRBJ2-7, the V gene TRBV28; D is undetermined. Trimming left V 3 bases short and J 2 bases short, with 5 bases between. CDR1 and CDR2 (germline): MDHEN, SYDVKM. The CDR3 is 12 amino acids. This CDR3 is CASSLVPYEQYF. The DNA for the CDR3 is TGTGCCAGCAGTTTGGTTCCCTACGAGCAGTACTTC.

This clone is labeled medium-sized. This chain connects TRBV29-1 to TRBJ2-1, with D maybe TRBD2 (5 bases). The CDR3 is 11 amino acids. Germline assignment: CDR1 SQVTM and CDR2 ANQGSEA. V gave up 7 bases and J gave up 10 bases, with 14 bases separating them. DNA for the CDR3: TGCAGCGCCACGCCTTCGGGAGAGCAGTTCTTC. This translates into CSATPSGEQFF.

By share of the sample, this clone is medium-sized. V usage is TRBV5-8 and J usage is TRBJ1-5, with D perhaps TRBD1 (5 bases). V gave up 4 bases and J gave up 4 bases, with 12 bases separating them. This CDR3 contains 14 residues. Per the germline V gene, CDR1 is SGHTS and CDR2 is YDEGEE. The chain's CDR3 is CASSVRVRNQPQHF. CDR3 coding DNA: TGTGCCAGCAGCGTCAGGGTTCGGAATCAGCCCCAGCATTTT.

The chain links TRBV19 to TRBJ1-5, with 8 bases fitting TRBD1. The J segment lost 5 bases and the V segment lost 1 base, leaving 7 bases of the junction unmatched. The CDR3 is 16 amino acids. Germline lookup yields CDR1 LNHDA and CDR2 SQIVND (reference sequence). CDR3 bases: TGTGCCAGTAGTATAGTAAGGACAGGGAAGTATCAGCCCCAGCATTTT. Translated, it gives CASSIVRTGKYQPQHF.

The chain has TRBV5-5 and TRBJ2-7; 9 bases align to TRBD1. Germline CDR1 is SGHKS and CDR2 is YYEKEE (reference sequence). With 2 bases clipped from V and 6 bases from J, the junction kept 6 bases outside the gene matches. The CDR3 sequence is 14 residues long. The CDR3 protein is CASSLGQGISEQYF. CDR3 nucleotide sequence: TGTGCCAGCAGCTTAGGACAGGGGATCAGCGAGCAGTACTTC.

The chain couples TRBV6-5 to TRBJ2-1; 8 bases are shared with TRBD1. Germline V gives CDR1 MNHEY, CDR2 SVGAGI. The CDR3 runs 15 residues. Losses at the gene ends were 6 bases for V and 4 bases for J; bases not matched to a gene: 8. DNA of the CDR3: TGTGCCAGCAGGTACCCCGGGACAGGATACAATGAGCAGTTCTTC. It is translated as CASRYPGTGYNEQFF.

This clone was counted between two and nine times. The chain uses TRBV6-9 and TRBJ1-1, with 7 nucleotides matching TRBD1. Trimming removed 6 bases from V and 6 bases from J; junction bases left unmatched: 7. CDR1 and CDR2 from the germline V gene are MNHGY and SVAAGI. This CDR3 has 13 amino acids. This CDR3 is CASSLTGTAEAFF. CDR3 nucleotides: TGTGCCAGCAGCCTGACAGGGACCGCTGAAGCTTTCTTT.

This clone has only one observation. The chain joins TRBV5-6 to TRBJ2-2, with 8 bases lining up with TRBD2. Trimming took 0 bases from V and 5 from J; bases not matched to a gene: 6. Per germline, CDR1 SGHDT and CDR2 YYEEEE. The CDR3 length is 16 residues. This chain's CDR3 is CASSLESQRETGELFF. CDR3 coding DNA: TGTGCCAGCAGCTTGGAATCCCAGCGGGAGACCGGGGAGCTGTTTTTT. Supplemented by reference TRBV5-6 and TRBJ2-2, the full variable domain reads DAGVTQSPTHLIKTRGQQVTLRCSPKSGHDTVSWYQQALGQGPQFIFQYYEEEERQRGNFPDRFSGHQFPNYSSELNVNALLLGDSALYLCASSLESQRETGELFFGEGSRLTVL.

The chain carries TRBV2 and TRBJ1-1; no reliable D call. Germline V gives CDR1 SNHLY, CDR2 FYNNEI. The germline V and J ends were trimmed by 4 bases and 4 bases, with 13 bases remaining between them. The CDR3 is made up of 14 amino acids. The DNA of the CDR3 is TGTGCCAGCAGTGGAGGTACAAGGGCCACTGAAGCTTTCTTT. It is translated as CASSGGTRATEAFF.

In this sample, this clone turned up a few times. The chain has TRBV5-6 and TRBJ1-2; D ambiguous. Per germline, CDR1 SGHDT and CDR2 YYEEEE. V shed 0 bases and J shed 4 bases, with 7 bases lying between them. This CDR3 has 13 amino acids. CDR3 amino acids: CASSLGGSYGYTF. Written as DNA, the CDR3 is TGTGCCAGCAGCTTGGGAGGGAGCTATGGCTACACCTTC. The whole variable domain, remainder taken from reference TRBV5-6 and TRBJ1-2, is DAGVTQSPTHLIKTRGQQVTLRCSPKSGHDTVSWYQQALGQGPQFIFQYYEEEERQRGNFPDRFSGHQFPNYSSELNVNALLLGDSALYLCASSLGGSYGYTFGSGTRLTVV.

This clone is classed as medium-sized (0.01 to 0.1%). In nucleotides, the CDR3 is TGTGCCAGCAGCTTAGCTTGGGGGACCGAAGCTTTCTTT. Its translation is CASSLAWGTEAFF. The chain carries TRBV7-2 and TRBJ1-1, with D tentatively TRBD1 (5 bases). This CDR3 is built from 13 residues. Between the trimmed V and J ends, which lost 0 bases and 8 bases, there was a span of 10 bases. Germline CDR1 is SGHTA and CDR2 is FQGNSA.

The V and J genes are TRBV6-5 and TRBJ1-5; no clear D gene. The CDR3 contains 14 residues. V lost 4 bases to trimming and J lost 5 bases, with 12 bases between them. The V gene's germline CDR1 is MNHEY and CDR2 SVGAGI. CDR3 protein: CASSFYSGHQPQHF. CDR3 sequence (DNA): TGTGCCAGCAGTTTCTATTCAGGACATCAGCCCCAGCATTTT.

The chain combines TRBV7-8 with TRBJ2-1; TRBD2 agrees at 7 bases. J was trimmed by 4 bases and V by 0 bases; bases with no gene match: 12. The CDR3 length is 18 residues. Germline V gene sequence: CDR1 SGHVS, CDR2 FQNEAQ. The CDR3 region is CASSLALPGGGLYNEQFF. As DNA, the CDR3 is TGTGCCAGCAGCTTAGCGCTTCCGGGCGGGGGACTATACAATGAGCAGTTCTTC.